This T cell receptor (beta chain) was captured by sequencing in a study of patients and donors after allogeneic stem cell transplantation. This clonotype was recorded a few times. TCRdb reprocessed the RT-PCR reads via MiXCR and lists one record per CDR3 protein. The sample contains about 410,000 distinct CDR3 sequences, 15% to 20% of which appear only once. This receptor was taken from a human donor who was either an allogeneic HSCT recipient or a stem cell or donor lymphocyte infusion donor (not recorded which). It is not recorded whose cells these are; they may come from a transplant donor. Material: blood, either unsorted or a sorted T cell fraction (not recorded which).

DNA of the CDR3: TGTGCCAGCAGCTTCGCCGGGACTACCGTCGATACGCAGTATTTT. It codes for CASSFAGTTVDTQYF. The gene calls are TRBV7-9 and TRBJ2-3, with TRBD2 matching 7 bases. This CDR3 comprises 15 residues. Germline CDR1 is SEHNR and CDR2 is FQNEAQ (reference sequence). With V trimmed by 3 bases and J by 6 bases, 9 bases remained unmatched.